Listed below are T cell receptor beta chains from one sample, sequenced in a study of cytomegalovirus exposure and HLA in healthy donors. TCRdb keeps only in-frame clones here, not all; method: immunoSEQ multiplex PCR. The sample has 170,000 or so clones, roughly 78% seen once; the top ten hold about 13%. The sample was PBMCs. These receptors came from a woman between 45 and 60 years old in good health and CMV-seropositive. The CDR3 runs from the conserved cysteine through the conserved F or W.

J gene | CDR3 length | V gene | CDR3 protein
TRBJ1-2 | 12 | TRBV2 | CASKARLYGYTF
TRBJ2-7 | 14 | TRBV6-5 | CASSYGGTAYEQYF
TRBJ1-5 | 13 | TRBV7-8 | CASSPYSNQPQHF
TRBJ2-5 | 15 | TRBV9 | CASSPDTGGQETQYF
TRBJ1-1 | 14 | TRBV19 | CASSGQGTGTEAFF
TRBJ2-5 | 14 | TRBV5-6 | CASSPGQGTRDRYF
TRBJ2-2 | 15 | TRBV9 | CASSVAGLLTGELFF
TRBJ1-2 | 14 | TRBV12-5 | CASGSRQNFYGYTF
TRBJ1-1 | 16 | TRBV21-1 | CASSKAPPGVNTEAFF
TRBJ1-5 | 13 | TRBV5-1 | CASSLRGNQPQHF
TRBJ2-4 | 15 | TRBV5-5 | CASTPSGLAKNIQYF
TRBJ2-7 | 15 | TRBV9 | CASSVEGRESYEQYF
TRBJ2-1 | 17 | TRBV5-4 | CASSLVGAGASYNEQFF
TRBJ2-3 | 17 | TRBV12-2 | CASRLARTRDFTDTQYF
TRBJ2-5 | 14 | TRBV6-1 | CASTWTGGQETQYF
. | 10 | TRBV6-1 | CASRTYEQYF
TRBJ2-7 | 19 | TRBV5-5 | CASSSVRSGGASFSYEQYF
TRBJ2-2 | 15 | TRBV25-1 | CASSESTVNTGELFF
TRBJ1-1 | 13 | TRBV29-1 | CSGGQGNGAEAFF
TRBJ2-3 | 13 | TRBV27 | CASSLEGRGTQYF
TRBJ1-1 | 13 | TRBV30 | CAWSGQGATEAFF
TRBJ1-5 | 15 | TRBV2 | CASSQGQYGNQPQHF
TRBJ1-2 | 14 | TRBV2 | CASSEGPRVGGYTF
TRBJ1-1 | 13 | TRBV7-9 | CASSLGGSTEAFF
TRBJ1-2 | 12 | TRBV27 | CASSLQGDGYTF
TRBJ2-3 | 15 | TRBV7-2 | CASSLSGQRTDTQYF
TRBJ1-3 | 16 | TRBV7-6 | CASSLGGFSSGNTIYF
TRBJ2-1 | 13 | TRBV7-3 | CASSPRGGNEQFF
TRBJ2-5 | 17 | TRBV27 | CASSEIPGQAKSETQYF
TRBJ2-5 | 12 | TRBV2 | CASSALRETQYF
TRBJ2-3 | 16 | TRBV19 | CASSISSGEGTDTQYF
TRBJ2-5 | 15 | TRBV11-2 | CASSLVQGGVETQYF
TRBJ2-3 | 16 | TRBV5-1 | CASTEEGAFPTDTQYF
TRBJ1-3 | 17 | TRBV7-9 | CASSSIPGQKAGNTIYF
TRBJ1-5 | 16 | TRBV5-6 | CASQRRGVGRNQPQHF
TRBJ1-4 | 13 | TRBV30 | CAWSVGTLEKLFF
TRBJ2-2 | 16 | TRBV27 | CASSPGQDLNTGELFF
TRBJ2-1 | 13 | TRBV11-2 | CASSDPARNEQFF
TRBJ2-2 | 16 | TRBV5-4 | CASSIGTSEGTGELFF
TRBJ2-1 | 15 | TRBV7-3 | CASSLGQGLENEQFF
TRBJ2-5 | 13 | TRBV6-1 | CASRQGWQETQYF
TRBJ2-7 | 15 | TRBV5-1 | CASSSGQGSAYEQYF